This T cell receptor (beta chain) was documented in a study of blood T cell repertoires in COVID-19. The overall study: Material from acute and convalescent COVID-19 was sourced from the United States, Italy and Spain. T cells, B-cell-depleted T cells, or PBMCs supplied cDNA or gDNA.

In the original workflow: For nucleated cells, counts were estimated from reference gene primer amplification. Repertoires were generated with immunoSEQ multiplex PCR, while TCRdb's copy carries only in-frame clones and drops some. For V, J and clone size, that table is used; D and trimming come from the DNA. This repertoire shows 200,000 to 300,000 clones, around 87% found once; its top ten account for around 5%. Recruited during active infection, patients (from Seattle) were subsequently followed longitudinally. Germline CDR1 MNHEY, CDR2 SVGEGT. This CDR3 contains 14 residues. V lost 5 bases and J 0 bases, leaving 10 bases between the germline ends.

The chain has TRBV6-2 or TRBV6-3 and TRBJ1-1; no definite D call. The receptor comes from a woman aged 55 to 70 with COVID-19, enrolled during active disease. Material for sequencing was peripheral blood. CDR3 sequence reads: CASSRPGVNTEAFF. The DNA of the CDR3 is TGTGCCAGCAGTCGACCAGGCGTGAACACTGAAGCTTTCTTT.